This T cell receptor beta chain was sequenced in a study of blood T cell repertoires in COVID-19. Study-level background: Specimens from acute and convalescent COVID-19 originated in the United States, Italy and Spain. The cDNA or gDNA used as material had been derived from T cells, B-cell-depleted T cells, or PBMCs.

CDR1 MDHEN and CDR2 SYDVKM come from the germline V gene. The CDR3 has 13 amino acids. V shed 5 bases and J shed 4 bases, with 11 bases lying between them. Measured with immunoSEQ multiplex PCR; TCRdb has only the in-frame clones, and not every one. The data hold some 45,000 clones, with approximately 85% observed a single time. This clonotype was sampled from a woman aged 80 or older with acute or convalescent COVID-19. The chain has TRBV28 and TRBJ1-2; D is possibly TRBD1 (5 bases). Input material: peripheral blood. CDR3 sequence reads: CASSPIQVYGYTF. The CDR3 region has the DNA TGTGCCAGCAGTCCTATACAGGTCTATGGCTACACCTTC.